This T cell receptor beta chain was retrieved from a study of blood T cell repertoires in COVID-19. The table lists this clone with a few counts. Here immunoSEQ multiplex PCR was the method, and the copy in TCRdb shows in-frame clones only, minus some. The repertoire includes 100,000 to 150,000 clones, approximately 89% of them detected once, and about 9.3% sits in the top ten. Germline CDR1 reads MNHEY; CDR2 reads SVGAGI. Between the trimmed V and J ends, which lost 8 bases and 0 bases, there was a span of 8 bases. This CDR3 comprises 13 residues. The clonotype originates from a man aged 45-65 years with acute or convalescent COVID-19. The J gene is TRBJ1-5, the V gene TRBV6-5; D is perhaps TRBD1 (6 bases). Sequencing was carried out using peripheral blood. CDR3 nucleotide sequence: TGTGCCAGCGCGGACAGTAGCAATCAGCCCCAGCATTTT. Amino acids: CASADSSNQPQHF.